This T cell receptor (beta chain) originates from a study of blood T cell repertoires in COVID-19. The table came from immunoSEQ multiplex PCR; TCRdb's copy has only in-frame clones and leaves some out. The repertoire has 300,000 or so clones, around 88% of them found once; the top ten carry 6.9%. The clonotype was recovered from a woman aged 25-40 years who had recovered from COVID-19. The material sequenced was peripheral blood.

In DNA, the CDR3 is TGTGCCAGCAGCAATCAAGGACAGAGAAAATGGGGGGAGCTGTTTTTT. It is translated as CASSNQGQRKWGELFF. The chain joins TRBV28 to TRBJ2-2; D is perhaps TRBD1 (6 bases). In germline, CDR1 is MDHEN, CDR2 SYDVKM. The CDR3 loop spans 16 amino acids. The V and J ends lost 6 bases and 8 bases respectively, with 22 bases between them.